Shown below are 12 T cell receptor beta chains from a single sample sequenced in a study of molecular identifiers for immune sequencing clone quantification. From the PCR reads, TCRdb called clonotypes with MiXCR, one entry per CDR3 protein. The repertoire consists of about 510,000 distinct CDR3 sequences, with 25% occurring once and the leading ten covering approximately 0.8%. The sequencing input was naive CD8+ T cells from blood, with Jurkat cell RNA spiked in. Subset: FACS-sorted CD8+CD4-CCR7+CD45RA+ naive T cells. The receptors were gathered from a human donor in good health. Some libraries in this study had Jurkat cell RNA spiked in.

The rearrangement uses TRBV28 and TRBJ1-5, with 8 bases matching TRBD1. CDR3 size: 15 residues. The germline V gene encodes CDR1 MDHEN and CDR2 SYDVKM. V trimming: 5 bases; J trimming: 6 bases; junction bases outside the gene matches: 9. CDR3 nucleotides: TGTGCCAGCAGTCCTGGACAGGGAGGCAGTCAGCCCCAGCATTTT. Translating it yields CASSPGQGGSQPQHF.

This clonotype was counted many times. The chain employs TRBV9 and TRBJ1-3, with a tentative D call TRBD1 (5 bases). The CDR3 has 14 residues. V gave up 3 bases and J gave up 0 bases, with 7 bases separating them. Germline-derived CDR1 and CDR2 are SGDLS and YYNGEE. The CDR3 DNA is TGTGCCAGCAGCGCAGGGAGCTCTGGAAACACCATATATTTT. The encoded protein is CASSAGSSGNTIYF. Together with reference TRBV9 and TRBJ1-3, the CDR3 gives the full variable domain: DSGVTQTPKHLITATGQRVTLRCSPRSGDLSVYWYQQSLDQGLQFLIQYYNGEERAKGNILERFSAQQFPDLHSELNLSSLELGDSALYFCASSAGSSGNTIYFGEGSWLTVV.

This clonotype was detected only a few times. The chain recombines TRBV12-3 or TRBV12-4 with TRBJ1-1; D is undetermined. V gave up 5 bases and J gave up 5 bases, with 18 bases separating them. The length of the CDR3 is 15 residues. For the CDR3, the DNA is TGTGCCAGCAGTCCCCACGGGCGGGGTCGGACTGAAGCTTTCTTT. This gives the protein CASSPHGRGRTEAFF.

In its sample, this clonotype was seen many times. The chain carries TRBV7-2 and TRBJ1-5; D not certain. V was clipped by 0 bases and J by 0 bases, with 6 bases between them. Germline V lookup: CDR1 SGHTA, CDR2 FQGNSA. This CDR3 contains 15 residues. The CDR3 nucleotides read TGTGCCAGCAGCTTAGCGAGGGCTAGCAATCAGCCCCAGCATTTT. Encoded protein: CASSLARASNQPQHF.

The V call is TRBV29-1, the J call TRBJ2-2; D could derive from TRBD1 or TRBD2 (6 bases each). The CDR3 extends over 12 amino acids. Deletions cut 7 bases from V and 5 bases from J, with 11 bases between. Germline CDR1 reads SQVTM; CDR2 reads ANQGSEA. For the CDR3, the DNA is TGCAGCGCTCTAGGGGGGACCGGGGAGCTGTTTTTT. Translating gives CSALGGTGELFF.

A word on this clonotype: Given a much more abundant clone one base away, this may be a read error. The V gene is TRBV4-3, the J gene TRBJ2-7; D gene ambiguous. Germline V lookup: CDR1 LGHNA, CDR2 YSLEER. The CDR3 is made up of 11 amino acids. The CDR3 region is CASGPDADTGF. CDR3 in DNA: TGCGCCAGCGGCCCAGACGCGGATACGGGTTTC.

The rearrangement joins TRBV5-1 to TRBJ1-5; 8 bases are a match to TRBD1. Trimming took 0 bases from V and 8 from J; bases not matched to a gene: 7. Germline V gives CDR1 SGHRS, CDR2 YFSETQ. The CDR3 has 15 amino acids. CDR3 region: CASSLEAGGYKPQHF. The CDR3 DNA reads as TGCGCCAGCAGCTTGGAGGCAGGGGGCTATAAGCCCCAGCATTTT.

Many counts were recorded for this clonotype. This chain uses TRBV6-5 with TRBJ2-3; 13 positions match TRBD2. Trimming removed 5 bases from V and 6 bases from J; junction bases left unmatched: 5. The CDR3 totals 15 residues. Germline assignment: CDR1 MNHEY and CDR2 SVGAGI. CDR3 residues: CASSRTSGRSDTQYF. The CDR3 nucleotides are TGTGCCAGCAGTCGGACTAGCGGGAGATCGGATACGCAGTATTTT.

Only a few counts were recorded for this clonotype. V and J are TRBV29-1 and TRBJ1-1; D call uncertain. CDR1 SQVTM and CDR2 ANQGSEA come from the germline V gene. The CDR3 extends over 11 amino acids. V was clipped by 7 bases and J by 11 bases, with 17 bases between them. This CDR3 is CSATLNSQAFF. As DNA, the CDR3 is TGCAGCGCGACCTTAAACTCGCAGGCTTTCTTT.

This chain joins TRBV6-2 or TRBV6-3 and TRBJ2-4, with TRBD2 as a possible D gene (6 bases). CDR3 length: 12 residues. V was shortened by 2 bases and J by 8 bases, with 7 bases between the two germline ends. CDR1 is MNHEY and CDR2 is SVGEGT in the germline V gene. The CDR3 region has the DNA TGTGCCAGCAGTTACGGAGGGGACATTCAGTACTTC. Amino acids: CASSYGGDIQYF.

The rearrangement links TRBV4-1 to TRBJ2-1; TRBD2 agrees at 7 bases. The V and J ends lost 6 bases and 7 bases, in that order; junction bases with no gene match: 9. Germline V gives CDR1 MGHRA, CDR2 YSYEKL. The CDR3 has 14 residues. CDR3 coding DNA: TGCGCCAGCAGTCTAAGCGGGGCGCCGAATGAGCAGTTCTTC. This codes for CASSLSGAPNEQFF.

Only a few counts were recorded for this clonotype. The rearrangement joins TRBV9 to TRBJ2-5; D remains ambiguous. This CDR3 comprises 15 residues. Trimming pared 0 bases from V and 5 bases from J, leaving 14 bases between. Per the germline V gene, CDR1 is SGDLS and CDR2 is YYNGEE. CDR3 region: CASSVEGSRMETQYF. CDR3 in DNA: TGTGCCAGCAGCGTAGAGGGCAGCAGGATGGAGACCCAGTACTTC.